This T cell receptor (beta chain) appears in the sequencing data of a study of human T cells and chemical hapten exposure. Study-level information: Patch tests applied 0.01% DPC to the upper back and were scored after 6 days.

Study-level points and caveats: Controls had significantly fewer large CDR3 similarity clusters than were formed by expanded TCRs.

Source study methods: TCRs per sample had a median of about 100,000 and ranged from about 23,224 to 750,000. Each CDR3 protein is one row after TCRdb ran MiXCR on the RACE reads. The V and J calls and clone size are TCRdb's, not the authors'. The data contain about 34,000 distinct CDR3 sequences, 5.5% to 8% of them singletons. There are many counts of this clonotype. What it binds is not known. Noted time point: patch test 1, 2 weeks after DPC sensitization. Indicated treatment: therapeutic diphenylcyclopropenone sensitization with weekly scalp DPC. Total RNA extraction was carried out from unfractionated whole blood. The specimen comprised whole blood, sampled in connection with sensitization to the hapten diphenylcyclopropenone (DPC). The receptor was derived from a woman between 25 and 40 years old with alopecia areata. Some clones in this sample may be carry-over from other donors' samples.

The CDR3 nucleotides read TGTGCCAGCAGACCAGGGTACACCGGGGAGCTGTTTTTT. Its protein is CASRPGYTGELFF. The chain recombines TRBV6-2 or TRBV6-3 with TRBJ2-2, with D possibly matching TRBD1 (5 bases). Germline V gene data show CDR1 as MNHEY and CDR2 as SVGEGT. V lost 6 bases to trimming and J lost 3 bases, with 8 bases between them. The CDR3 has 13 amino acids.